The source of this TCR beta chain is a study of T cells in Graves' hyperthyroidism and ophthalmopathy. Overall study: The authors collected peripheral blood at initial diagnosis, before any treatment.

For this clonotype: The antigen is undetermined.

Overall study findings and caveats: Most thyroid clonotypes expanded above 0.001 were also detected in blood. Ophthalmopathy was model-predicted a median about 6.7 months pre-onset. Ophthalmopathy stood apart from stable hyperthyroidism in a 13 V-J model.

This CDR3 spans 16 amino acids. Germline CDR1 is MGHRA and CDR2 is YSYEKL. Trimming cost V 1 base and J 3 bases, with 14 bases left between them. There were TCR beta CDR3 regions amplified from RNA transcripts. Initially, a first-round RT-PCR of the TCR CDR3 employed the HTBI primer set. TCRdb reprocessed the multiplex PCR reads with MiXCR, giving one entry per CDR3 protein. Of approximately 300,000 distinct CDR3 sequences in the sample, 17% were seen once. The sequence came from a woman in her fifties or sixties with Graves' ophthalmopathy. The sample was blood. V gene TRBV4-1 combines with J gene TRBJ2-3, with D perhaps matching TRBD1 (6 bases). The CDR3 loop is CASSQGVIRGTDTQYF. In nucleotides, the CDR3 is TGCGCCAGCAGCCAAGGGGTTATAAGGGGGACAGATACGCAGTATTTT.